The 16 T cell receptor beta chains in this list originate from one sample, sequenced in a study of blood T cell repertoires in COVID-19. Sequencing used immunoSEQ multiplex PCR; TCRdb keeps in-frame clones, though not all of them. Of around 150,000 clones in the sample, 65% to 90% are singletons; the top ten hold around 3.5%. Sequenced input: peripheral blood. The receptor set was obtained from a man between 65 and 85 years old with acute or convalescent COVID-19.

This chain links TRBV11-3 with TRBJ2-1; D perhaps matches TRBD2 (6 bases). V dropped 0 bases and J dropped 7 bases, with 13 bases sitting between them. This CDR3 has 15 amino acids. Germline CDR1 SGHNT, CDR2 YENEEA. The DNA for the CDR3 is TGTGCCAGCAGCTTAGATTCCACCGCGGGGAATGAGCAGTTCTTC. The encoded protein is CASSLDSTAGNEQFF.

The chain carries TRBV6-2 or TRBV6-3 and TRBJ1-1; D not certain. V was cut by 6 bases and J by 1 base, with 15 bases left in between. The CDR3 sequence is 15 residues long. The germline V gene encodes CDR1 MNHEY and CDR2 SVGEGT. As DNA, the CDR3 is TGTGCCAGCAGCCCCCAACCGGTGAGGAACACTGAAGCTTTCTTT. Amino acid sequence: CASSPQPVRNTEAFF.

The genes are TRBV24-1 and TRBJ1-5; 7 nucleotides line up with TRBD1. The CDR3 totals 15 residues. Germline V CDR1 and CDR2: KGHDR, SFDVKD. With 6 bases clipped from V and 0 bases from J, the junction kept 4 bases outside the gene matches. CDR3 DNA sequence: TGTGCCACCAGTTTGGGACAGAATAGCAATCAGCCCCAGCATTTT. Translated, it gives CATSLGQNSNQPQHF.

The V and J genes are TRBV5-4 and TRBJ2-3, with 11 bases that match TRBD2. The junction had 4 bases not matched to a gene; V was cut back by 10 bases and J by 3 bases. Germline lookup yields CDR1 SGHNT and CDR2 YYREEE (reference sequence). The CDR3 loop spans 13 amino acids. The CDR3 here is CAASGRRTDTQYF. CDR3 DNA: TGTGCCGCTAGCGGGAGGAGGACAGATACGCAGTATTTT.

This sequence joins TRBV29-1 and TRBJ1-2; no definite D call. From germline, CDR1 is SQVTM and CDR2 ANQGSEA. The V end was cut by 5 bases, the J end by 12 bases, with 16 bases between. The CDR3 totals 11 residues. CDR3 loop: CSVRNLEKNTF. CDR3 DNA: TGCAGCGTTCGAAACCTAGAGAAGAACACCTTC.

The sample holds a few counts of this clone. The chain couples TRBV11-3 to TRBJ2-2; 11 bases are a match to TRBD1. This CDR3 spans 16 amino acids. Per germline, CDR1 SGHNT and CDR2 YENEEA. V was pared by 3 bases and J by 2 bases, with 2 bases of the junction left unmatched. The CDR3 sequence: CASSFGQGANTGELFF. As DNA, the CDR3 is TGTGCCAGCAGCTTCGGACAGGGGGCAAACACCGGGGAGCTGTTTTTT.

This chain joins TRBV30 and TRBJ1-6; no clear D gene. Germline CDR1 GTSNPN, CDR2 SVGIG (reference sequence). V was trimmed by 0 bases and J by 7 bases, leaving 13 bases between them. This CDR3 is 15 amino acids long. This CDR3 is CAWSVLGGENSPLHF. The CDR3 DNA is TGTGCCTGGAGTGTACTAGGCGGAGAGAATTCACCCCTCCACTTT.

The chain links TRBV28 to TRBJ1-5, with TRBD1 matching over 8 bases. J lost 4 bases, V lost 1 base, and 3 bases had no gene match. CDR1 is MDHEN and CDR2 is SYDVKM in the germline V gene. The CDR3 runs to 15 residues. CDR3 loop: CASSLSGGINQPQHF. In DNA form, the CDR3 reads TGTGCCAGCAGTTTATCAGGGGGCATAAATCAGCCCCAGCATTTT.

The genes are TRBV18 and TRBJ2-5; D perhaps matches TRBD1 (6 bases). The germline V gene encodes CDR1 KGHSH and CDR2 LQKENI. This CDR3 comprises 17 residues. Trimming left V 4 bases short and J 3 bases short, with 21 bases between. Written as DNA, the CDR3 is TGTGCCAGCTCACGAGAACTACAGGGAAGCGAGGAAGAGACCCAGTACTTC. Translation: CASSRELQGSEEETQYF.

J is TRBJ1-3 and V is TRBV7-9; 10 positions agree with TRBD1. Germline CDR1 is SEHNR and CDR2 is FQNEAQ (reference sequence). CDR3 size: 15 residues. Losses at the gene ends were 5 bases for V and 4 bases for J; bases not matched to a gene: 5. The DNA of the CDR3 is TGTGCCAGCAGCCGCCGGACAGGGGGGGGAAACACCATATATTTT. It is translated as CASSRRTGGGNTIYF.

V is TRBV12-3 or TRBV12-4 and J is TRBJ1-4; D remains unclear. V was trimmed by 6 bases and J by 6 bases, leaving 8 bases between them. The CDR3 runs 12 residues. The CDR3 region is CASSHGYEKLFF. CDR3 DNA sequence: TGTGCCAGCAGCCATGGCTATGAAAAACTGTTTTTT.

Details on this clone: One end of the junction does not line up with germline, which may come from a read error. The V call is TRBV5-1, the J call TRBJ2-5; 10 nucleotides agree with TRBD1. The CDR3 totals 15 residues. Germline V gene lookup returns CDR1 SGHRS and CDR2 YFSETQ. The CDR3 nucleotides read TGCGCCAGCAGCTTGGCCGGGACAGGGGTCGAAGGCGCTGACTTC. Residues: CASSLAGTGVEGADF.

This chain joins TRBV4-3 and TRBJ2-6; TRBD2 agrees at 7 bases. Germline V CDR1 and CDR2: LGHNA, YSLEER. CDR3 length equals 20 residues. J was trimmed by 0 bases and V by 0 bases; bases with no gene match: 11. The CDR3 here is CASSQDSPSGRLSGANVLTF. The CDR3 DNA reads TGCGCCAGCAGCCAAGATAGTCCTAGCGGCCGTCTCTCTGGGGCCAACGTCCTGACTTTC.

The rearrangement uses TRBV9 and TRBJ2-2, with 9 nucleotides matching TRBD1. The V segment lost 3 bases and the J segment 5 bases; nucleotides outside the gene matches: 11. There are 17 residues in the CDR3. Germline V gene lookup returns CDR1 SGDLS and CDR2 YYNGEE. The CDR3 reads CASSAIGTGRQTGELFF. CDR3 bases: TGTGCCAGCAGCGCAATCGGGACAGGGAGGCAGACCGGGGAGCTGTTTTTT. Full variable domain (rest looked up from reference TRBV9 and TRBJ2-2): DSGVTQTPKHLITATGQRVTLRCSPRSGDLSVYWYQQSLDQGLQFLIQYYNGEERAKGNILERFSAQQFPDLHSELNLSSLELGDSALYFCASSAIGTGRQTGELFFGEGSRLTVL.

This clone has a handful of counts. The gene calls are TRBV2 and TRBJ2-5, with D maybe TRBD1 (5 bases). The CDR3 has 14 residues. Trimming stripped 6 bases from V and 1 base from J, with 12 bases between. Germline CDR1 SNHLY, CDR2 FYNNEI. CDR3 bases: TGTGCCAGCAGCATTAGACAGATCCAAGAGACCCAGTACTTC. Translated: CASSIRQIQETQYF. Supplemented by reference TRBV2 and TRBJ2-5, the full variable domain reads EPEVTQTPSHQVTQMGQEVILRCVPISNHLYFYWYRQILGQKVEFLVSFYNNEISEKSEIFDDQFSVERPDGSNFTLKIRSTKLEDSAMYFCASSIRQIQETQYFGPGTRLLVL.

The V gene is TRBV15, the J gene TRBJ2-7, with D maybe TRBD2 (5 bases). V dropped 0 bases and J dropped 2 bases, with 17 bases sitting between them. CDR1 and CDR2 from the germline V gene are LNHNV and YYDKDF (reference sequence). This CDR3 has 17 residues. DNA of the CDR3: TGTGCCACCAGCAGAGATCGGGCTAGCCGATTTACCTACGAGCAGTACTTC. This codes for CATSRDRASRFTYEQYF. The full variable domain, with the rest looked up from reference TRBV15 and TRBJ2-7, is DAMVIQNPRYQVTQFGKPVTLSCSQTLNHNVMYWYQQKSSQAPKLLFHYYDKDFNNEADTPDNFQSRRPNTSFCFLDIRSPGLGDTAMYLCATSRDRASRFTYEQYFGPGTRLTVT.